This is a list of T cell receptor beta chains from one sample in a study of vaccination and CD4 T cells after COVID-19. Their antigens remain unidentified. TCRdb processed the PCR reads anew with MiXCR; each CDR3 protein has one entry. The sample has nearly 25,000 distinct CDR3 sequences; roughly 60% are singletons. Sequencing was done on a sample of CD4+ T cells from blood, cultured in vitro. Every receptor here comes from a human donor who had recovered from COVID-19. CDR3s include the opening cysteine and the closing phenylalanine or tryptophan. D genes are given only for firm matches. Not all rows give a size; the values are once, few, many and, for expanded clones, a class.

clone size	V gene	D gene	J gene	CDR3 DNA	CDR3 protein
.	TRBV7-9	TRBD1	TRBJ2-7	TGTGCCAGCAGCACACGGCGGGGGGACAGGGGCTACGAGCAGTACTTC	CASSTRRGDRGYEQYF
.	TRBV7-2	.	TRBJ2-3	TGTGCCAGCAGCTTAGGGGACGTAGGACCCACAGATACGCAGTATTTT	CASSLGDVGPTDTQYF
few	TRBV20-1	.	TRBJ2-5	TGCAGTGCTAGAACGTCAGAGACCCAGTACTTC	CSARTSETQYF
once	TRBV11-2	TRBD1	TRBJ2-5	TGTGCCAGCAGCAATGACAGGGTCACCCAGTACTTC	CASSNDRVTQYF
few	TRBV20-1	TRBD1	TRBJ2-3	TGCAGTGCTGGGACAGGCACAGATACGCAGTATTTT	CSAGTGTDTQYF
few	TRBV7-2	.	TRBJ1-1	TGTGCCAGCAGCCTCCAAGTTTCCGTGAACACTGAAGCTTTCTTT	CASSLQVSVNTEAFF
.	TRBV19	TRBD1	TRBJ1-5	TGTGCCAGTACCACCGCGGGACAGGGGAATCAGCCCCAGCATTTT	CASTTAGQGNQPQHF
.	TRBV6-1	.	TRBJ1-3	TGTGCCAGCGTATCAGGGAGCTCTGGAAACACCATATATTTT	CASVSGSSGNTIYF
few	TRBV20-1	.	TRBJ1-2	TGCAGTGCTAGAGACCCCGGGGGACACTACACCTTC	CSARDPGGHYTF
few	TRBV6-2/TRBV6-3	TRBD1	TRBJ1-5	TGTGCCAGCAGCCGACAGGGGCCAAAGGGTCAGCCCCAGCATTTT	CASSRQGPKGQPQHF
few	TRBV6-5	.	TRBJ1-4	TGTGCCAGCAGTTACGGTTCCCATGAAAAACTGTTTTTT	CASSYGSHEKLFF
.	TRBV2	.	TRBJ2-5	TGTGCCAGCAGTGTAACAGCGGAGACCCAGTACTTC	CASSVTAETQYF
.	TRBV30	TRBD1	TRBJ1-2	TGTGCCTGGAGCTTGGACAGGATAAGCTATGGCTACACCTTC	CAWSLDRISYGYTF
.	TRBV19	.	TRBJ1-5	TGTGCCAGTAGTATCAACAGGTATAGCAATCAGCCCCAGCATTTT	CASSINRYSNQPQHF
.	TRBV19	TRBD1	TRBJ1-4	TGTGCCGGTAGCCCAGACAGGGGGCAATATGAAAAACTGTTTTTT	CAGSPDRGQYEKLFF
.	TRBV12-3/TRBV12-4	.	TRBJ1-2	TGTGCCAGCAGTCCAGATTCTTTGTTTGGCTACACCTTC	CASSPDSLFGYTF
.	TRBV6-5	.	TRBJ1-1	TGTGCCAGCAGTTACTTAGGGGACCTCCGTCGGAACACTGAAGCTTTCTTT	CASSYLGDLRRNTEAFF
.	TRBV11-2	TRBD2	TRBJ2-5	TGTGCCAGCCGACCCGGTCATAGCGGGCCGCGGGAGACCCAGTACTTC	CASRPGHSGPRETQYF
.	TRBV6-5	TRBD2	TRBJ2-2	TGTGCCAGCAGTTCCCTTAGGACTAGCGGGACCCACACCGGGGAGCTGTTTTTT	CASSSLRTSGTHTGELFF
.	TRBV20-1	TRBD2	TRBJ2-1	TGCAGTGCTCGTGACCCCACATCGGGACTAAAATCCTACAATGAGCAGTTCTTC	CSARDPTSGLKSYNEQFF
.	TRBV7-8	.	TRBJ2-7	TGTGCCAGCAGCTTAATTGGGGAGCAGTACTTC	CASSLIGEQYF
.	TRBV19	.	TRBJ1-5	TGTGCCAGTAACAGAGCCAGTGGCGGCAATCAGCCCCAGCATTTT	CASNRASGGNQPQHF
.	TRBV28	.	TRBJ2-7	TGTGCCAGCCTTCGGACAGCCCCTTACGAGCAGTACTTC	CASLRTAPYEQYF
few	TRBV7-8	.	TRBJ1-5	TGTGCCAGCAGCCCCCAACCCAGCGTGGGGTATAGCAATCAGCCCCAGCATTTT	CASSPQPSVGYSNQPQHF
.	TRBV20-1	TRBD1	TRBJ2-1	TGCAGTGCCAGCAGGGACAGGGTTATGCATGAGCAGTTCTTC	CSASRDRVMHEQFF
few	TRBV6-4	.	TRBJ1-2	TGTGCCAGCAGGGACAGCTCTAACTATGGCTACACCTTC	CASRDSSNYGYTF
.	TRBV6-1	.	TRBJ2-5	TGTGCCAGCAGGGAAGCGCTAGGGGCGGGCCAAGAGACCCAGTACTTC	CASREALGAGQETQYF
.	TRBV5-1	TRBD2	TRBJ2-7	TGCGCCAGCAGCACGGGGCTGGCGGGACTATACGAGCAGTACTTC	CASSTGLAGLYEQYF
.	TRBV7-2	.	TRBJ1-6	TGCGCCAGCAGCCTAACACGGGAGTCACCCCTCCACTTT	CASSLTRESPLHF
.	TRBV6-2/TRBV6-3	.	TRBJ2-4	TGTGCCAGCAGTCCCATATCGATCGCCGGGACTCCCCTTCATCAGTACTTC	CASSPISIAGTPLHQYF
.	TRBV7-2	.	TRBJ2-2	TGTGCCAGCAGCCGCCTTGGGCGAGCCGGGGAGCTGTTTTTT	CASSRLGRAGELFF
.	TRBV6-1	TRBD1	TRBJ2-7	TGTGCCAGCAGTCCAACAACAGGGGACCCTTACGAGCAGTACTTC	CASSPTTGDPYEQYF
few	TRBV2	TRBD1	TRBJ1-5	TGTGCCAGCGCCGGACAGGGGAACAATCAGCCCCAGCATTTT	CASAGQGNNQPQHF
.	TRBV7-9	.	TRBJ1-3	TGTGCCAGCAGCTTTACCTTCGACATAAGCTCTGGAAACACCATATATTTT	CASSFTFDISSGNTIYF
.	TRBV12-3/TRBV12-4	.	TRBJ1-2	TGTGCCAGCAGTTTCGTACAGAACTATGGCTACACCTTC	CASSFVQNYGYTF
.	TRBV30	.	TRBJ1-5	TGTGCCTGGAGTCCACGGATCAATCAGCCCCAGCATTTT	CAWSPRINQPQHF
.	TRBV4-3	TRBD1	TRBJ2-7	TGCGCCAGCAGCCAAGACTCCCAGGGGGTTTTAAGCGAGCAGTACTTC	CASSQDSQGVLSEQYF
.	TRBV6-1	.	TRBJ1-1	TGTGCCATAGGGGCACCACCCACTGAAGCTTTCTTT	CAIGAPPTEAFF
.	TRBV9	TRBD1	TRBJ1-2	TGTGCCAGCAGCGTCGACAGGGGGACGCACTATGGCTACACCTTC	CASSVDRGTHYGYTF
.	TRBV20-1	.	TRBJ2-7	TGCAGTGCTAGCTCTCTAGCCCTCTCCTACGAGCAGTACTTC	CSASSLALSYEQYF
.	TRBV20-1	TRBD1	TRBJ1-6	TGCAGTGTCGCCCTAGGGGGCATCAGTAATTCACCCCTCCACTTT	CSVALGGISNSPLHF
few	TRBV20-1	.	TRBJ2-3	TGCAGTGCTAGAGGGGGGATCTCACACACAGATACGCAGTATTTT	CSARGGISHTDTQYF
.	TRBV15	TRBD1	TRBJ2-1	TGTGCCACCAGCAGAGACCTCCGGGACAGGGGGCCCTATGAGCAGTTCTTC	CATSRDLRDRGPYEQFF
.	TRBV4-3	TRBD2	TRBJ2-7	TGCGCCAGCAGCCGCTTAAGGACTAGCGGGACCTACGAGCAGTACTTC	CASSRLRTSGTYEQYF
few	TRBV6-4	TRBD1	TRBJ2-3	TGTGCCAGCAGGGGACAGGGGGGAGATACGCAGTATTTT	CASRGQGGDTQYF
.	TRBV7-2	.	TRBJ1-1	TGTGCCAGCAGCCCCCAGGGAGGATTGGAAGCTTTCTTT	CASSPQGGLEAFF
.	TRBV20-1	.	TRBJ2-7	TGCACTGGCGAAGCGGCCTACGAGCAGTACTTC	CTGEAAYEQYF
.	TRBV28	.	TRBJ2-3	TGTGCCAGCAGCCCTAAGGGGCGAAGAGGAGATACGCAGTATTTT	CASSPKGRRGDTQYF
few	TRBV19	.	TRBJ1-5	TGTGCCAGTACCGACAGGCCGAATCAGCCCCAGCATTTT	CASTDRPNQPQHF
few	TRBV7-3	.	TRBJ2-2	TGTGCCAGCAGCTTACCGAACACCGGGGAGCTGTTTTTT	CASSLPNTGELFF
.	TRBV20-1	TRBD1	TRBJ1-5	TGCAGTGCTACCAGGGGGCCGAGCAATCAGCCCCAGCATTTT	CSATRGPSNQPQHF
few	TRBV19	.	TRBJ1-5	TGTGCCAGTAGTATGGTAGGGGGTCCAAATCAGCCCCAGCATTTT	CASSMVGGPNQPQHF
few	TRBV28	TRBD1	TRBJ2-7	TGTGCCAGCAGTTTCTCGGGACAGGGGGCTGGGGAGCAGTACTTC	CASSFSGQGAGEQYF
.	TRBV11-3	TRBD2	TRBJ2-5	TGTGCCAGCAGCTTAGGCCTAGCGGGAAAGACCCAGTACTTC	CASSLGLAGKTQYF
.	TRBV20-1	TRBD1	TRBJ1-2	TGCAGTGCTTGGGACAGGCGATATAACTATGGCTACACCTTC	CSAWDRRYNYGYTF